This T cell receptor (beta chain) was profiled in a study of beta chain features in type 1 diabetes. The wider study: Patient and healthy donor groups were alike in age, gender and cell yields.

This clone was counted a few times. The germline V and J ends were trimmed by 9 bases and 1 base, with 13 bases remaining between them. The V gene's germline CDR1 is ENHRY and CDR2 SYGVKD. This CDR3 has 14 residues. All of the sorted populations showed purity greater than 95%. Expressed TCRB transcripts were sequenced, since all the RNA that had been isolated was reverse transcribed. Produced via immunoSEQ multiplex PCR; TCRdb's table is partial and in-frame only. This table has 200,000 to 300,000 clones, roughly 30% appearing once. This clonotype was sampled from a man aged 30 to 39 in good health. The chain has TRBV10-3 and TRBJ1-5; D may be TRBD1 (6 bases). Sequenced input: central memory CD4+ T cells from blood. The DNA for the CDR3 is TGTGCCATAAAGGGGGTGGGGAGCAATCAGCCCCAGCATTTT. Its translation: CAIKGVGSNQPQHF.